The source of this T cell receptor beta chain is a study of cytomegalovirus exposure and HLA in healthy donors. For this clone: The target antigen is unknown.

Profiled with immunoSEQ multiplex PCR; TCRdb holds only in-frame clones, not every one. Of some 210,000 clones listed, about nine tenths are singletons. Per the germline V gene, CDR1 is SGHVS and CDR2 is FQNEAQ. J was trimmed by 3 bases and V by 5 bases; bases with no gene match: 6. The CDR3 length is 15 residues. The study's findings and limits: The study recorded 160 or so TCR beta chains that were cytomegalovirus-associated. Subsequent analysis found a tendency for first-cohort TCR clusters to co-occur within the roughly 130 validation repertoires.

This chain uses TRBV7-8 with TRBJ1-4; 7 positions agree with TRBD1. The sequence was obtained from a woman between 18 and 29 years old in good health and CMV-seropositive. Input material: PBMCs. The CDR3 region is CASSPSGTANEKLFF. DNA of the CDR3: TGTGCCAGCAGCCCGTCCGGGACAGCTAATGAAAAACTGTTTTTT.